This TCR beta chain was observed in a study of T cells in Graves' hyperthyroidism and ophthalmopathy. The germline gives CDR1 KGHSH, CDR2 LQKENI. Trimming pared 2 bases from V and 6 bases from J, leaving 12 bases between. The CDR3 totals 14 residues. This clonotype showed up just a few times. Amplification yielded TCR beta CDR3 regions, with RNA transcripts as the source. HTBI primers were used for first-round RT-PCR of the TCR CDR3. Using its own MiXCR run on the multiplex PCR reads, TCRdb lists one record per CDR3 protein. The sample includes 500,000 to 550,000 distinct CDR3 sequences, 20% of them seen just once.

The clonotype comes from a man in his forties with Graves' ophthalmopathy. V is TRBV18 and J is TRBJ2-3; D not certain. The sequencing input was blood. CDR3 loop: CASSPVGRADTQYF. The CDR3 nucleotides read TGTGCCAGCTCACCAGTAGGCCGGGCGGATACGCAGTATTTT.